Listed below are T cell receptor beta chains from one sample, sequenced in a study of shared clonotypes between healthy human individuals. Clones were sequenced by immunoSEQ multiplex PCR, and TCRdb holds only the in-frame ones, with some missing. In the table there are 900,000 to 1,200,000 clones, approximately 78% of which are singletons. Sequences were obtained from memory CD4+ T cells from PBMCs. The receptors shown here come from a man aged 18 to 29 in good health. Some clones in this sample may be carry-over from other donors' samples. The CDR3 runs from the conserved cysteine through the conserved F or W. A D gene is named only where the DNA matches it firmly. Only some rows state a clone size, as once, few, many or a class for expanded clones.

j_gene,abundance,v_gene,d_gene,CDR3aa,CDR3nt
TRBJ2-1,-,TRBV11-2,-,CASSLGLRGYNEQFF,TGTGCCAGCAGCTTAGGACTCAGGGGCTACAATGAGCAGTTCTTC
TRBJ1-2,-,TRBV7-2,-,CASSPSPAGQGYGYTF,TGTGCCAGCAGCCCGAGCCCAGCGGGACAAGGATATGGCTACACCTTC
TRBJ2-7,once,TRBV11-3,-,CASSPSFEESSYEQYF,TGTGCCAGCAGCCCATCCTTTGAAGAGAGCTCCTACGAGCAGTACTTC
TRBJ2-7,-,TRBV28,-,CASSFSRGNSIYEQYF,TGTGCCAGCAGTTTTAGTCGGGGGAATTCAATCTACGAGCAGTACTTC
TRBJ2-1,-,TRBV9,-,CASSVAVRAEQFF,TGTGCCAGCAGCGTAGCTGTAAGGGCTGAGCAGTTCTTC
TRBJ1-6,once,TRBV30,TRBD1,CAWGTGTDNSPLHF,TGTGCCTGGGGGACCGGGACAGATAATTCACCCCTCCACTTT
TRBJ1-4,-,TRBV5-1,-,CASSLAGQGGEKLFF,TGCGCCAGCAGCTTGGCCGGGCAGGGAGGAGAAAAACTGTTTTTT
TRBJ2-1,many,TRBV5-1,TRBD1,CASSSLTGGLNEQFF,TGCGCCAGCAGCTCCCTGACAGGGGGCTTAAATGAGCAGTTCTTC
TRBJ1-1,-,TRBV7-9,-,CASSQAQGNTEAFF,TGTGCCAGCAGCCAGGCCCAGGGGAACACTGAAGCTTTCTTT
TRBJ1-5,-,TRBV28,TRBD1,CASSLAGGWYQPQHF,TGTGCCAGCAGTTTAGCAGGGGGCTGGTATCAGCCCCAGCATTTT
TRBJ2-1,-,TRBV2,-,CASGFAGSAYNEQFF,TGTGCCAGCGGGTTCGCAGGTTCCGCCTACAATGAGCAGTTCTTC
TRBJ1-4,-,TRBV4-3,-,CASSQDWGASNEKLFF,TGCGCCAGCAGCCAAGATTGGGGGGCCTCTAATGAAAAACTGTTTTTT
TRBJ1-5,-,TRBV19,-,CASSIRGSINQPQHF,TGTGCCAGTAGTATCCGCGGGAGCATCAATCAGCCCCAGCATTTT
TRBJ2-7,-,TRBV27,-,CASSPGSTYEQYF,TGTGCCAGCAGCCCGGGCTCCACCTACGAGCAGTACTTC
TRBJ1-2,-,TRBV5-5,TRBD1,CASSPQGGMSYGYTF,TGTGCCAGCAGCCCCCAGGGGGGTATGAGCTATGGCTACACCTTC
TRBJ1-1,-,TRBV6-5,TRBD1,CASSYSGQGDTEAFF,TGTGCCAGCAGTTACTCTGGGCAGGGGGACACTGAAGCTTTCTTT
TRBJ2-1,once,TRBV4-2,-,CASSPLGDGKSYNEQFF,TGTGCCAGCAGCCCCCTCGGTGACGGGAAATCCTACAATGAGCAGTTCTTC
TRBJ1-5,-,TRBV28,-,CASRLPGERGNQPQHF,TGTGCCAGCAGACTCCCAGGGGAGAGGGGCAATCAGCCCCAGCATTTT
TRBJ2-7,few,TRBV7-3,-,CASSLMPGGIEQYF,TGTGCCAGCAGCTTAATGCCAGGGGGGATTGAGCAGTACTTC
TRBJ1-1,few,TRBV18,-,CASSRDPNTEAFF,TGTGCCAGCTCACGCGACCCGAACACTGAAGCTTTCTTT
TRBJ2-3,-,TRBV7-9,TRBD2,CASSLVTSGTDTQYF,TGTGCCAGCAGCTTGGTGACTAGCGGCACAGATACGCAGTATTTT
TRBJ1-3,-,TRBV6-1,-,CASDDRRSGNTIYF,TGTGCCAGCGACGACAGGCGCTCTGGAAACACCATATATTTT
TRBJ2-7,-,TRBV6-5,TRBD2,CASSSASGPYEQYF,TGTGCCAGCAGCTCCGCTAGCGGCCCCTACGAGCAGTACTTC
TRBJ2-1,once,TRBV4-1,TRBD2,CASDHLGLGLAGKGIYNEQFF,TGCGCCAGCGACCATCTGGGTCTGGGACTAGCGGGAAAGGGTATCTACAATGAGCAGTTCTTC
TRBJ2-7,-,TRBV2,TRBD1,CASRDRGHEQYF,TGTGCCAGCCGGGACAGGGGCCACGAGCAGTACTTC
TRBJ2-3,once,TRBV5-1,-,CASSLVGAAGTDTQYF,TGCGCCAGCAGCTTGGTAGGGGCCGCTGGCACAGATACGCAGTATTTT
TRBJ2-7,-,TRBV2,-,CASLRLSGLSGEQYF,TGTGCCAGCTTGAGACTTTCGGGTCTCTCGGGGGAGCAGTACTTC
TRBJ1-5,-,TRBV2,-,CASSEYGSNQPQHF,TGTGCCAGCAGTGAATATGGATCTAATCAGCCCCAGCATTTT
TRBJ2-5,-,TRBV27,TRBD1,CASSPRQGIQETQYF,TGTGCCAGCAGTCCACGACAGGGGATACAAGAGACCCAGTACTTC
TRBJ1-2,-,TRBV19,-,CASSPQRTASYGYTF,TGTGCCAGTAGTCCCCAAAGGACAGCGAGTTATGGCTACACCTTC
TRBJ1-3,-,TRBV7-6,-,CASSLSPNGNTIYF,TGTGCCAGCAGCTTATCGCCCAACGGAAACACCATATATTTT
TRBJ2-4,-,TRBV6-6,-,CASSPGGTKNIQYF,TGTGCCAGCAGTCCCGGGGGTACCAAAAACATTCAGTACTTC
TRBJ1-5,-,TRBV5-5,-,CASSPTGPRSNQPQHF,TGTGCCAGCAGCCCTACTGGACCGAGAAGCAATCAGCCCCAGCATTTT
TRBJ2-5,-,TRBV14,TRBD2,CASSQVNSGRMETQYF,TGTGCCAGCAGCCAAGTAAATAGCGGGAGGATGGAGACCCAGTACTTC
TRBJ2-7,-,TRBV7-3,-,CASSLGPIYEQYF,TGTGCCAGCAGCTTAGGCCCTATCTACGAGCAGTACTTC
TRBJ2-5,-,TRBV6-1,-,CATLGSWLQETQYF,TGTGCCACCCTCGGGTCCTGGCTACAAGAGACCCAGTACTTC
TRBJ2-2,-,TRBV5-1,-,CASSLDIKGGLSHGELFF,TGCGCCAGCAGCTTGGATATTAAAGGGGGGCTTAGTCACGGGGAGCTGTTTTTT
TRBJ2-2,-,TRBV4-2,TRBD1,CASSQVDRGQNGELFF,TGTGCCAGCAGCCAAGTGGACAGGGGGCAAAACGGGGAGCTGTTTTTT
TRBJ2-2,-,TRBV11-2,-,CASSARDPGELFF,TGTGCCAGCAGCGCGAGGGATCCCGGGGAGCTGTTTTTT
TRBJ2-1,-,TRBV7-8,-,CASSLADEQFF,TGTGCCAGCAGCTTAGCTGATGAGCAGTTCTTC
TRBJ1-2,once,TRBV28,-,CASSFNGGYTF,TGTGCCAGCAGTTTTAACGGTGGCTACACCTTC
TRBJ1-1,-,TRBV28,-,CASSLSPQGNTEAFF,TGTGCCAGCAGTTTATCCCCCCAGGGGAACACTGAAGCTTTCTTT
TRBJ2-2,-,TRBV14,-,CATRLTTFTGELFF,TGTGCCACTAGACTAACAACCTTCACCGGGGAGCTGTTTTTT
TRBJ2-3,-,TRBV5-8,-,CASSAKQAAILTDTQYF,TGTGCCAGCAGCGCCAAACAGGCGGCCATACTCACAGATACGCAGTATTTT
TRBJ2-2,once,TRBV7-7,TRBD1,CASSPGTASPGELFF,TGTGCCAGCAGCCCCGGGACAGCGTCCCCCGGGGAGCTGTTTTTT
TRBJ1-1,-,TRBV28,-,CASSLEVWLVPFF,TGTGCCAGCAGTTTAGAGGTGTGGTTGGTACCTTTCTTT
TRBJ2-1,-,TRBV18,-,CASSSRENNEQFF,TGTGCCAGCTCAAGCCGGGAAAACAATGAGCAGTTCTTC
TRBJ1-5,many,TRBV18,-,CASSRSGDQPQHF,TGTGCCAGCTCTCGTTCGGGGGATCAGCCCCAGCATTTT
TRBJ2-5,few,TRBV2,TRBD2,CASSEVRTSVQETQYF,TGTGCCAGCAGTGAAGTGAGGACTAGCGTTCAAGAGACCCAGTACTTC
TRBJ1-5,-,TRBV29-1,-,CSAVETSNQPQHF,TGCAGCGCGGTCGAAACTAGCAATCAGCCCCAGCATTTT
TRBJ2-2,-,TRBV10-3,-,CAISVLNSIATGELFF,TGTGCCATCAGTGTGTTGAACTCTATAGCCACCGGGGAGCTGTTTTTT
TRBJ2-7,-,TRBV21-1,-,CASSKVGTEPNPYEQYF,TGTGCCAGCAGCAAAGTGGGGACAGAACCTAATCCCTACGAGCAGTACTTC
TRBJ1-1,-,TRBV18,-,CASSPGWGMNTEAFF,TGTGCCAGCTCACCAGGGTGGGGGATGAACACTGAAGCTTTCTTT
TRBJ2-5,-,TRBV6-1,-,CASSRDGELETQYF,TGTGCCAGCAGCCGGGACGGAGAATTAGAGACCCAGTACTTC
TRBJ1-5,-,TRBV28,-,CASSTNGRQQPQHF,TGTGCCAGCAGTACGAACGGGCGGCAACAGCCCCAGCATTTT